Listed below are T cell receptor beta chains from one sample, sequenced in a study of beta chain features in type 1 diabetes. TCRdb keeps only in-frame clones here, not all; method: immunoSEQ multiplex PCR. This sample has over 650,000 clones; roughly an eighth occur once, and the top ten carry approximately 0.043%. Sequencing used naive CD4+ T cells from blood. The source of these receptors is a man aged 18 to 29 with type 1 diabetes. Both conserved end residues are trimmed from each CDR3. D genes are given only for firm matches.

D gene | CDR3 length | J gene | V gene | CDR3 protein
. | 12 | TRBJ2-5 | TRBV9 | ASSFRQGEETQY
. | 12 | TRBJ1-1 | TRBV30 | AWSVLVAGTEAF
TRBD1 | 13 | TRBJ2-1 | TRBV2 | ASRPRTGDYNEQF
. | 13 | TRBJ2-5 | TRBV28 | ASSSTKGGKETQY
. | 12 | TRBJ1-2 | TRBV5-6 | ASSSRTEHYGYT
TRBD1 | 12 | TRBJ1-2 | TRBV4-3 | ASSRLTGGKGYT
. | 12 | TRBJ1-1 | TRBV12-5 | ASSQGSVNTEAF
. | 12 | TRBJ1-5 | TRBV27 | ASSLKAGAQPQH
. | 13 | TRBJ2-3 | TRBV5-4 | ASSLAGTLTDTQY
. | 10 | TRBJ2-3 | TRBV11-2 | ASSPYSDTQY
. | 14 | TRBJ1-2 | TRBV30 | AWSESDYGGEDGYT
TRBD1 | 15 | TRBJ1-2 | TRBV28 | ASTPGGFRGPLDWNT
. | 12 | TRBJ2-2 | TRBV7-2 | ASSLRGKIGELF
. | 13 | TRBJ2-7 | TRBV7-9 | ASSFMYGAGGEQY
TRBD2 | 12 | TRBJ2-1 | TRBV25-1 | ASRIAGVAGEQF
. | 9 | TRBJ2-5 | TRBV7-9 | ASSLAPEQY
. | 10 | TRBJ1-2 | TRBV7-8 | ASSLGGYGYT
. | 12 | TRBJ2-5 | TRBV7-2 | ASSLVSIKETQY
TRBD1 | 14 | TRBJ1-3 | TRBV29-1 | SVEGGTGLAGNTIY
TRBD1 | 14 | TRBJ1-6 | TRBV5-1 | ASSPDRGAYNSPLH
. | 13 | TRBJ2-5 | TRBV7-2 | ASSSDPLEGETQY
TRBD2 | 13 | TRBJ2-3 | TRBV6-5 | ASSYSRLAGRTQY
TRBD1 | 13 | TRBJ1-2 | TRBV5-6 | ASSFRQGLVQGYT
TRBD2 | 14 | TRBJ2-3 | TRBV7-9 | ASSPRTSGVTDTQY
. | 14 | TRBJ2-7 | TRBV7-9 | ASSLESATPMGEQY
. | 12 | TRBJ1-2 | TRBV6-1 | ASSEGNSNYGYT
. | 11 | TRBJ2-1 | TRBV29-1 | SVETDRHNEQF
. | 12 | TRBJ2-7 | TRBV29-1 | SVRQAHFSYEQY
. | 12 | TRBJ1-4 | TRBV18 | ASSPQGTNEKLF
. | 13 | TRBJ1-5 | TRBV6-1 | ASSGVQGRNQPQH
. | 14 | TRBJ2-7 | TRBV11-2 | ASSLEGQSGIYEQY
. | 10 | TRBJ2-7 | TRBV7-2 | ASSSGVYEQY
. | 15 | TRBJ1-2 | TRBV9 | ASSVEAGSRGLYGYT
TRBD2 | 15 | TRBJ2-1 | TRBV5-1 | ASSPPGLAGGSNEQF
. | 11 | TRBJ2-3 | TRBV5-1 | ASSLDMGDTQY
. | 11 | TRBJ1-1 | TRBV30 | AWREQMNTEAF
TRBD1 | 12 | TRBJ2-5 | TRBV5-1 | ASSLGGQQETQY
. | 15 | TRBJ2-4 | TRBV7-2 | ASSQYLGSPLLAIQY
. | 11 | TRBJ2-7 | TRBV7-9 | ASSSRESYEQY
TRBD1 | 11 | TRBJ2-1 | TRBV7-9 | ASSGTGYNEQF
TRBD2 | 17 | TRBJ2-4 | TRBV4-3 | ASSQDLTSGGLAKNIQY
. | 9 | TRBJ1-1 | TRBV29-1 | SVVRNTEAF
TRBD1 | 12 | TRBJ1-1 | TRBV19 | ASSMAGGITEAF
. | 12 | TRBJ2-7 | TRBV15 | ATSREQVDYEQY
TRBD1 | 13 | TRBJ1-2 | TRBV7-2 | ASSPGGTESYGYT
. | 15 | TRBJ1-5 | TRBV30 | AWSASRQTGSNQPQH
TRBD1 | 13 | TRBJ1-5 | TRBV6-5 | ASSRQGWSNQPQH
. | 12 | TRBJ1-6 | TRBV2 | ASSGSVASSPLH
. | 9 | TRBJ2-5 | TRBV20-1 | SAAGPETQY